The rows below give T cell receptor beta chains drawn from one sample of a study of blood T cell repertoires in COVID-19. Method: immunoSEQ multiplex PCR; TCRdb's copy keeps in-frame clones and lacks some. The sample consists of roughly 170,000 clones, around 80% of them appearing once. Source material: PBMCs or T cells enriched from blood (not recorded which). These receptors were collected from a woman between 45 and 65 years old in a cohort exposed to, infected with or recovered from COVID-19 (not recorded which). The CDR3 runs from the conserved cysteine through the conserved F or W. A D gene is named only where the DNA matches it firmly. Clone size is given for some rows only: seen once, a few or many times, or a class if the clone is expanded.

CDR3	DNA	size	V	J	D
CASRWGAGGLDEQFF	TGTGCCAGCAGATGGGGGGCGGGAGGTCTCGATGAGCAGTTCTTC	NA	TRBV7-9	TRBJ2-1	TRBD2
CASRVAGNQPQHF	TGCGCCAGCAGAGTGGCGGGCAATCAGCCCCAGCATTTT	NA	TRBV5-1	TRBJ1-5	NA
CASSKGRWVLPYGYTF	TGTGCCAGCAGCAAAGGGAGGTGGGTGCTCCCCTATGGCTACACCTTC	NA	TRBV21-1	TRBJ1-2	NA
CASSHGTGLTGANVLTF	TGTGCCAGCAGCCACGGGACAGGGCTTACTGGGGCCAACGTCCTGACTTTC	NA	TRBV13	TRBJ2-6	TRBD1
CASSHDHLAEQFF	TGCGCCAGCAGCCATGACCACCTAGCGGAGCAGTTCTTC	NA	TRBV4-3	TRBJ2-1	NA
CASSRNEENSPLHF	TGTGCCAGCAGCCGTAACGAGGAAAATTCACCCCTCCACTTT	NA	TRBV28	TRBJ1-6	NA
CASGTSGRTYNEQFF	TGCGCCAGCGGGACTAGCGGGAGAACCTACAATGAGCAGTTCTTC	NA	TRBV5-1	TRBJ2-1	TRBD2
CASSLSQAGLEQYF	TGCGCCAGCAGCCTCTCGCAGGCTGGTCTCGAGCAGTACTTC	NA	TRBV5-1	TRBJ2-7	NA
CASSRMTGPNEKLFF	TGTGCCAGCTCGAGGATGACAGGACCTAATGAAAAACTGTTTTTT	NA	TRBV2	TRBJ1-4	NA
CASSVGPAGETQYF	TGTGCCAGCAGCGTAGGTCCAGCGGGGGAGACCCAGTACTTC	NA	TRBV9	TRBJ2-5	TRBD2
CATSSPGGKYGYTF	TGTGCCACCAGCAGCCCAGGGGGGAAGTATGGCTACACCTTC	NA	TRBV15	TRBJ1-2	TRBD1
CASRDSSPLHF	TGTGCCAGCAGAGACAGCTCACCCCTCCACTTT	NA	TRBV28	TRBJ1-6	NA
CASPGPHQETQYF	TGCGCCAGCCCTGGGCCACACCAAGAGACCCAGTACTTC	NA	TRBV5-1	TRBJ2-5	NA
CATSRDLLAGGPGELFF	TGTGCCACCAGCAGAGATCTTCTAGCGGGAGGTCCCGGGGAGCTGTTTTTT	NA	TRBV15	TRBJ2-2	TRBD2
CAWSGGYEQYF	TGTGCCTGGTCGGGGGGGTACGAGCAGTACTTC	NA	TRBV30	TRBJ2-7	TRBD2
CASSEEALTDTQYF	TGTGCCAGCAGTGAAGAAGCGCTCACAGATACGCAGTATTTT	few	TRBV6-1	TRBJ2-3	NA
CSASIPGNTEAFF	TGCAGTGCTAGTATTCCGGGAAACACTGAAGCTTTCTTT	NA	TRBV20-1	TRBJ1-1	NA
CASSPTRSQETQYF	TGTGCCAGCAGCCCCACTAGGTCCCAAGAGACCCAGTACTTC	NA	TRBV6-5	TRBJ2-5	NA
CASSSGGFPGNEQFF	TGTGCCAGCAGCAGTGGGGGGTTTCCTGGGAATGAGCAGTTCTTC	NA	TRBV7-2	TRBJ2-1	NA
CASSEALKGNYGYTF	TGTGCCAGCAGTGAAGCGCTTAAGGGGAACTATGGCTACACCTTC	NA	TRBV2	TRBJ1-2	NA
CASSIFATLGQNNQPQHF	TGTGCCAGTAGTATATTCGCCACCCTGGGACAGAACAATCAGCCCCAGCATTTT	NA	TRBV19	TRBJ1-5	TRBD1
CASSPLPGDSGNTIYF	TGTGCCAGCAGTCCGTTACCCGGGGATAGCGGAAACACCATATATTTT	NA	TRBV28	TRBJ1-3	NA
CASSYSDQGNEKLFF	TGTGCCAGCAGTTACTCTGACCAGGGTAATGAAAAACTGTTTTTT	NA	TRBV6-5	TRBJ1-4	NA
CASSLNQGFEKLFF	TGTGCCAGCAGTTTAAACCAGGGGTTCGAAAAACTGTTTTTT	NA	TRBV28	TRBJ1-4	NA
CASSYGQGSPLHF	TGTGCCAGCAGTTACGGCCAGGGGTCACCCCTCCACTTT	NA	TRBV6-5	TRBJ1-6	NA
CSAGGQMNTEAFF	TGCAGCGCCGGGGGACAGATGAACACTGAAGCTTTCTTT	NA	TRBV29-1	TRBJ1-1	TRBD1
CASSIIQTGTGGRLLHF	TGTGCCAGTAGTATAATCCAGACCGGGACAGGGGGCCGGCTCCTCCACTTT	NA	TRBV19	TRBJ1-6	TRBD1
CASSKNRVDDTGELFF	TGTGCCAGCAGTAAAAACAGGGTGGATGACACCGGGGAGCTGTTTTTT	few	TRBV2	TRBJ2-2	NA
CASSLSGELTDTQYF	TGTGCCAGCAGTTTGTCCGGAGAGCTCACAGATACGCAGTATTTT	NA	TRBV27	TRBJ2-3	NA
CASSATAGLPYEQYF	TGTGCCAGCTCAGCAACGGCGGGACTCCCCTACGAGCAGTACTTC	NA	TRBV2	TRBJ2-7	NA
CASGLSTGYNPYEQYF	TGTGCTAGTGGTTTATCAACGGGGTACAATCCCTACGAGCAGTACTTC	NA	TRBV12-5	TRBJ2-7	NA
CASSQGLAVSYNEQFF	TGTGCCAGCAGTCAGGGACTAGCGGTATCCTACAATGAGCAGTTCTTC	NA	TRBV28	TRBJ2-1	TRBD2
CASSLVEEQYF	TGTGCCAGCAGCTTGGTGGAGGAGCAGTACTTC	few	TRBV5-5	TRBJ2-7	NA
CASSVTGDGTEAFF	TGTGCCAGCAGCGTAACAGGGGATGGCACTGAAGCTTTCTTT	NA	TRBV9	TRBJ1-1	TRBD1
CASSVGQAGQPQHF	TGTGCCAGCAGCGTAGGACAGGCCGGACAGCCCCAGCATTTT	NA	TRBV9	TRBJ1-5	NA
CAISESGTSGRNTDTQYF	TGTGCCATCAGTGAGTCGGGGACTAGCGGGAGAAACACAGATACGCAGTATTTT	NA	TRBV10-3	TRBJ2-3	TRBD2
CATSSSGSTDTQYF	TGTGCCACCAGTTCTAGCGGGAGCACAGATACGCAGTATTTT	NA	TRBV24-1	TRBJ2-3	TRBD2
CASSSGTGDTGELFF	TGTGCCAGCTCATCCGGGACAGGGGACACCGGGGAGCTGTTTTTT	NA	TRBV18	TRBJ2-2	TRBD1
CASRFTGSNQPQHF	TGTGCCAGTCGTTTTACAGGGTCAAATCAGCCCCAGCATTTT	NA	TRBV19	TRBJ1-5	NA
CALARISSGGELFF	TGTGCCCTGGCGAGAATTTCTTCAGGCGGGGAGCTGTTTTTT	NA	TRBV30	TRBJ2-2	NA
CASSPTGDGYNEQFF	TGTGCCAGCAGTCCAACGGGGGATGGGTACAATGAGCAGTTCTTC	NA	TRBV7-3	TRBJ2-1	NA
CASGSEGKQGTFLGNTEAFF	TGTGCTAGTGGTTCGGAAGGCAAACAGGGCACCTTTCTCGGGAACACTGAAGCTTTCTTT	NA	TRBV12-5	TRBJ1-1	NA
CASNRQGVATNEKLFF	TGTGCCAGCAATCGACAGGGCGTAGCAACTAATGAAAAACTGTTTTTT	NA	TRBV28	TRBJ1-4	TRBD1
CASSLGQLNTEAFF	TGTGCCAGCTCACTCGGACAGTTGAACACTGAAGCTTTCTTT	NA	TRBV18	TRBJ1-1	NA
CASSFWASLNLYNEQFF	TGTGCCAGCAGCTTTTGGGCTAGCTTAAACCTCTACAATGAGCAGTTCTTC	NA	TRBV5-4	TRBJ2-1	NA
CASSPRGTYYEQYF	TGTGCCAGCAGTCCCAGGGGAACATACTACGAGCAGTACTTC	NA	TRBV28	TRBJ2-7	NA